This T cell receptor beta chain was sequenced during a study of cytomegalovirus exposure and HLA in healthy donors (dated by TCRdb to about 2017). Notes on the research overall: In an earlier analysis of roughly 500 of the donors, 276 Gb of sequence data and 100 million or so unique TCR beta sequences from 150 million to 200 million T cells were reported. Both class I and class II loci were covered by HLA typing, at four-digit resolution. Rather than using new phenotypic data, the later analysis identified candidate immune exposures from TCR beta sequences and from how often those sequences occurred across donors. Of the 398 genotyped donors, over 70% fell in the genetic ancestry cluster associated with self-reported Caucasian donors. All discovery cohort repertoires had been generated using a single sequencing platform. To predict cytomegalovirus infection status, the study brought together high-throughput TCR immunosequencing, statistical association of individual TCRs with disease status, and machine learning. An earlier analysis of around 640 of the donors used high-throughput TCR beta sequencing to judge whether each TCR beta V gene segment behaved as functional or pseudogenic. The study used immunosequencing to profile the T cell repertoires of more than 650 subjects and linked those repertoires to cytomegalovirus serostatus. A later analysis re-analyzed previously published TCR beta repertoires from 650 to 800 donors and added high-resolution HLA genotyping to study TCR occurrence patterns. Among about 400 genotyped donors of the cohort, an average of around 220,000 unique TCR beta nucleotide sequences was sequenced per donor, of which about 20% were non-productive. Because of strong linkage in the cohort, a handful of DR-DQ haplotypes were treated as single units for association and clustering. Typing coverage differed by locus: A, B, C, DRB1 and DQB1 were typed in about 620-640 donors, DQA1 in approximately 520, DPA1 in around 580, and DPB1 in just under 490. Donor age, sex, ethnicity and CMV serostatus were collected together with the repertoire data. The study was designed to test whether signatures of past pathogen exposure could be identified by cataloging public T cell receptors. A separate validation cohort of approximately 120 different subjects was used in addition to the roughly 720-subject first cohort. A later genetic analysis used genome-wide SNP genotypes for about three fifths of the 666 donors, treating that subset as a discovery cohort. About 300 gigabases of sequencing data and roughly 80 million unique TCR sequences made up an early release that covered 500 to 650 HLA-typed donors. Beyond this particular receptor, the publication reports: Compared with equally common non-associated chains, HLA-associated TCR beta chains in a later analysis were more clonally expanded and had lower generation probabilities. The cohort was sequenced for TCR beta chains only, and without alpha or paired-chain data the features that could be detected were limited. The classifier was reported to diagnose cytomegalovirus status with high specificity and sensitivity in both the original cohort and the validation cohort. It was suggested by the authors that the approach could potentially be generalized to other disease states and immunological phenotypes. In a later analysis, the rate of TCR association differed among HLA loci, with DRB1 alleles having the most associated TCRs and HLA-C alleles having the fewest. According to a later analysis, most CMV-associated TCR beta chains appeared to be HLA-restricted, and the HLA associations seemed to be driven largely by CMV exposure. A further reported finding was that TCR beta sequences accurately predicted the HLA-A and HLA-B alleles for most subjects in the first cohort. A group of highly shared sequence variants was considered likely to be a technical artifact of the sequencing pipeline. A later genetic analysis reported fewer N-insertions in productive TCRs among donors in an Asian-associated ancestry cluster than the 666-donor mean. Broadly in line with IMGT annotations, most TCR beta V segments showed up in productive rearrangements about 87% or about 30% of the time in an earlier analysis of around 550 of the donors. When HLA alleles, especially DR and DQ, strongly co-occurred, attributing TCR associations to individual alleles was difficult. Some IMGT-functional V segments, including TRBV6-2 and TRBV6-3, could not be distinguished by the 87-base-pair reads and were therefore excluded. The study gave a list of 150 to 200 TCR beta chains associated with cytomegalovirus. According to a later analysis, parvovirus B19, influenza, CMV and Epstein-Barr virus appeared linked to several top co-occurrence clusters. Correlated functional status among segregating V segments might reflect linkage disequilibrium, but an unknown experimental factor could not be ruled out. HLA typing was unavailable for some donors at each locus, so association tests used only the typed subset. V-gene and J-gene trimming of TCR beta chains was associated with a missense DCLRE1C variant in a later genetic analysis, and the association was replicated in an independent cohort. Because counts were too low, 15 to 20 rarely observed V segments, including chromosome 9 orphons, were left out of the earlier analysis of 587 of the donors. A later analysis associated roughly 17,000 TCR beta sequences with specific HLA alleles at a false discovery rate of 0.05. Presence/absence analyses assumed roughly uniform sequencing depth across donors, an assumption that may not hold. In vitro tests confirmed that a few of the cytomegalovirus-associated TCR beta chains recognize cytomegalovirus antigens. Most TCR sequences were seen in very few donors, while some public TCRs were found in many individuals. For the cohort, immune exposure information was limited to CMV serostatus.

Regarding this clone: Its antigen remains unidentified. No per-base quality is available; no much larger clone lies one base away.

Trimming removed 2 bases from V and 2 bases from J, leaving 12 bases between the germline ends. The CDR1 and CDR2 encoded by the germline V gene are SQVTM and ANQGSEA. Inclusive of the bounding cysteine and phenylalanine, the CDR3 is 15 residues long. Of all the DNA, just the CDR3 is kept, 45 bases in frame from base 1. The library was generated by the immunoSEQ multiplex PCR assay. For the multiplex PCR, a mixture combining 60 forward primers for TCR Vbeta segments and 13 reverse primers for TCR Jbeta segments was used. Amplification of the CDR3 region of rearranged TCR beta genes was performed with a multiplex PCR assay on genomic DNA. Amplified TCR beta libraries were sequenced as 87-base-pair reads on the Illumina HiSeq System. Under the source paper's analysis protocol: In a later analysis, some 80 million unique TCR beta chains were counted across the approximately 620 repertoires, and roughly 10 million of these chains were shared by at least two donors. A nearest-neighbor algorithm error-corrected the raw reads and collapsed the reads into unique sequences, merging closely related sequences to remove PCR and sequencing errors. CDR3 sequences were aligned to IMGT reference sequences to assign V, D and J gene segments. Each retained sequence needed at least a six-nucleotide match to both a V gene segment and a J gene segment. Rearrangements were classified as productive when the CDR3 lacked stop codons and remained in frame with V and J, and all other rearrangements were classified as non-productive. Following IMGT convention, CDR3 was defined as the stretch from the second conserved V-encoded cysteine to the conserved J-encoded phenylalanine. The earlier analysis of about 530 of the donors excluded any sequence lacking an unambiguous match to a single V gene segment. In an earlier analysis of 587 of the donors, a V segment was called functional when productive rearrangements were above 56.7%, and segregating when the standard deviation between donors exceeded 5%. A statistical classification framework was developed to diagnose cytomegalovirus status using the catalog of TCR beta chain sequences. A later analysis assigned V and J genes by comparing TCR nucleotide sequences with IMGT/GENE-DB human TR gene sequences. A later analysis assigned CDR3 sequences and most-parsimonious VDJ recombination scenarios with the TCRdist pipeline. In a later analysis, each TCR beta chain was defined by its CDR3 amino acid sequence together with its V-gene family, and reads without a unique V-gene family were excluded. As a way to deal with suspected cross-contamination and a sequencing artifact, a later analysis dropped more than 500 nucleotide sequences that were highly shared and had low generation probability. For each public chain, a later analysis derived a clonal expansion index from normalized ranks of inferred template counts within each repertoire. Generation probabilities in a later analysis came from a VDJ recombination model fitted to out-of-frame rearrangements, and those results were checked against IGoR. Hypergeometric tests were used in a later analysis to score TCR-TCR, TCR-HLA and TCR-CMV co-occurrence, with a repertoire-size bias correction applied to the TCR pairs. To estimate false discovery rates, a later analysis permuted the HLA or CMV assignments 20 times. In a later analysis, co-occurring TCRs were grouped using DBSCAN, and TCRdist sequence similarity was added for clustering within HLA-allele-positive subsets. Co-occurrence clustering excluded repertoires with fewer than 30,000 or more than 120,000 public chains, plus five with anomalous nucleotide sharing. Sourced from immuneACCESS, this table was stored by TCRdb with only in-frame sequences that have V and J called. A share of the clones is absent; for the studies checked, an unresolved V gene accounts for under half, and the remainder has no known explanation. That table gives V, J and clone size, and the DNA gave D and trimming. Counted in this sample were under 200,000 clones; 81% of them appeared once. The ten largest clones add up to around 2% of the sample.

In total, roughly 710 healthy bone marrow donors made up the cohort. At the time of sampling, every cohort member was nominally healthy, though immune exposures that went unrecorded were likely present. The donor was CMV seropositive and belonged to the group of 250 to 300 seropositive cohort members. Every donor gave a peripheral blood sample, and the peripheral blood mononuclear cells from that sample were used for TCR beta sequencing. The Qiagen DNeasy Blood Extraction Kit was used to extract genomic DNA from the blood cell samples. The chain joins TRBV29-1 to TRBJ2-2; 6 matching bases give a weak D call of TRBD1. This clonotype was sampled from a woman between 18 and 29 years old in good health and CMV-seropositive. The sequenced sample was PBMCs. The CDR3 corresponds to CSVEFQGPNTGELFF. In nucleotides, the sequence is TGCAGCGTTGAATTTCAGGGGCCAAACACCGGGGAGCTGTTTTTT.